Listed here are 21 T cell receptor beta chains from one sample, sequenced in a study of cytomegalovirus exposure and HLA in healthy donors. The PCR ran on 60 Vbeta and 13 Jbeta primers. The repertoire was sequenced with immunoSEQ multiplex PCR; TCRdb's copy has only in-frame clones and lacks some. The sample yields 85,000 to 120,000 clones, about 75% seen once. The specimen was PBMCs. These receptor sequences come from a man aged 35 to 55 in good health and CMV-seronegative.

This chain uses TRBV5-6 with TRBJ1-5; TRBD1 aligns across 7 bases. This CDR3 region has 12 residues. The germline V gene encodes CDR1 SGHDT and CDR2 YYEEEE. The junction had 2 bases not matched to a gene; V was cut back by 0 bases and J by 11 bases. The CDR3: CASSLDRGSQHF. The CDR3 DNA follows: TGTGCCAGCAGCTTGGACAGGGGATCCCAGCATTTT.

In its sample, this clone was seen once. This chain connects TRBV6-5 to TRBJ2-3; D is unresolved. V lost 0 bases, J lost 0 bases, and 7 bases lay in between. The V gene's germline CDR1 is MNHEY and CDR2 SVGAGI. This CDR3 is 15 amino acids long. The CDR3, as DNA: TGTGCCAGCAGTTACTCTCTCTCTAGCACAGATACGCAGTATTTT. This translates into CASSYSLSSTDTQYF.

In this sample, this clone turned up once. This chain uses TRBV19 with TRBJ2-3; D uncertain. V was trimmed by 2 bases and J by 5 bases, leaving 8 bases between them. Germline V CDR1 and CDR2: LNHDA, SQIVND (reference sequence). The CDR3 is 13 residues long. The CDR3 reads CASSITSLDTQYF. DNA of the CDR3: TGTGCCAGTAGTATAACTTCCTTAGATACGCAGTATTTT.

This clone was detected only once. The chain is built from TRBV2 and TRBJ2-2; D perhaps matches TRBD1 (5 bases). Trimming shortened V by 7 bases and J by 5 bases, and 17 bases separated the two germline ends. The CDR3 consists of 15 residues. Germline CDR1 and CDR2: SNHLY and FYNNEI. Here the CDR3 reads CASNSEQAGTGELFF. The CDR3 nucleotides read TGTGCCAGCAACTCCGAACAGGCCGGGACCGGGGAGCTGTTTTTT.

This clone was seen a few times. This chain joins TRBV4-2 and TRBJ2-6; tentative D call: TRBD1 (5 bases). The CDR3 has 15 residues. Germline V gives CDR1 LGHNA, CDR2 YNFKEQ. With 0 bases removed from V and 2 bases from J, the gap between germline ends came to 5 bases. The CDR3 is CASSQETAGANVLTF. The CDR3 bases are TGTGCCAGCAGCCAAGAGACAGCTGGGGCCAACGTCCTGACTTTC.

The chain has TRBV10-2 and TRBJ2-5; tentative D call: TRBD1 (6 bases). This CDR3 contains 13 residues. V was cut by 4 bases and J by 4 bases, with 10 bases left in between. Germline values: CDR1 WSHSY, CDR2 SAAADI. The CDR3 DNA follows: TGCGCCAGCAGTGTGGGGGCGCGAGAGACCCAGTACTTC. Protein sequence: CASSVGARETQYF.

The rearrangement joins TRBV15 to TRBJ2-5, with D possibly TRBD1 on 6 matching bases. The CDR3 is made up of 16 amino acids. Germline V gene sequence: CDR1 LNHNV, CDR2 YYDKDF (reference sequence). Trimming removed 0 bases from V and 4 bases from J, with 15 bases in between. CDR3 sequence: CATSREETGWGETQYF. The CDR3 nucleotides read TGTGCCACCAGCAGAGAAGAAACAGGGTGGGGAGAGACCCAGTACTTC.

The chain uses TRBV6-1 and TRBJ2-3; 8 bases are shared with TRBD2. This CDR3 has 14 residues. V gave up 7 bases and J gave up 9 bases; unmatched junction bases: 12. Germline assignment: CDR1 MNHNS and CDR2 SASEGT. For the CDR3, the DNA is TGTGCCAGCAAGGTAGACGGGGGGGCCCAGACGCAGTATTTT. It codes for CASKVDGGAQTQYF.

The chain recombines TRBV11-1 with TRBJ2-7, with TRBD1 as a possible D gene (6 bases). Looked up from germline, CDR1 is SGHAT and CDR2 is FQDESV (reference sequence). The CDR3 contains 15 residues. With 1 base removed from V and 2 bases from J, the gap between germline ends came to 12 bases. The CDR3 DNA reads as TGTGCCAGCAGCTTAGGTCAGGGGCTTACCTACGAGCAGTACTTC. Residues: CASSLGQGLTYEQYF.

This chain uses TRBV4-1 with TRBJ1-1; D perhaps matches TRBD1 (6 bases). Germline V lookup: CDR1 MGHRA, CDR2 YSYEKL. Trimming stripped 0 bases from V and 0 bases from J, with 11 bases between. This CDR3 has 16 residues. The CDR3 region has the DNA TGCGCCAGCAGCCAAGATGGGACATTCATGAACACTGAAGCTTTCTTT. Residues: CASSQDGTFMNTEAFF.

The CDR3 DNA sequence: TGTGCCAGCAGCTTGACAGGCCGCGAGCAGTACTTC. It translates to CASSLTGREQYF. The chain recombines TRBV7-8 with TRBJ2-7, with D maybe TRBD1 (6 bases). Germline CDR1 and CDR2: SGHVS and FQNEAQ. V was trimmed by 3 bases and J by 6 bases, leaving 9 bases between them. This CDR3 spans 12 amino acids. Full variable domain (outside the CDR3, taken from reference TRBV7-8 and TRBJ2-7): GAGVSQSPRYKVAKRGQDVALRCDPISGHVSLFWYQQALGQGPEFLTYFQNEAQLDKSGLPSDRFFAERPEGSVSTLKIQRTQQEDSAVYLCASSLTGREQYFGPGTRLTVT.

The J gene is TRBJ2-5, the V gene TRBV7-2, with TRBD1 identical over 8 bases. The V and J ends lost 1 base and 4 bases, in that order; junction bases with no gene match: 2. The CDR3 sequence is 14 residues long. Looked up from germline, CDR1 is SGHTA and CDR2 is FQGNSA. The CDR3 DNA reads as TGTGCCAGCAGCTTAGGCAGGGGGCGAGAGACCCAGTACTTC. It specifies CASSLGRGRETQYF.

The genes are TRBV18 and TRBJ1-5; the match to TRBD1 covers 7 bases. Trimming at V came to 3 bases and at J to 0 bases, leaving 2 bases not matched to a gene. The length of the CDR3 is 15 residues. Germline CDR1 reads KGHSH; CDR2 reads LQKENI. CDR3 DNA: TGTGCCAGCTCACCGGGACAGCCTAGCAATCAGCCCCAGCATTTT. Its translation: CASSPGQPSNQPQHF.

V and J are TRBV7-6 and TRBJ1-2, with no clear D. Trimming left V 3 bases short and J 4 bases short, with 12 bases between. The germline V gene has CDR1 SGHVS and CDR2 FNYEAQ. The CDR3 is 14 residues long. In DNA, the CDR3 is TGTGCCAGCAGCTTCGGTACTTCAACCTATGGCTACACCTTC. Its translation is CASSFGTSTYGYTF.

The chain couples TRBV4-2 to TRBJ1-1; 7 bases match TRBD1. CDR1 is LGHNA and CDR2 is YNFKEQ in the germline V gene. The CDR3 consists of 14 residues. V shed 3 bases and J 3 bases; nucleotides not matched to a gene: 4. The CDR3 reads CASSHLDRDTEAFF. CDR3 DNA sequence: TGTGCCAGCAGCCACCTCGACAGGGACACTGAAGCTTTCTTT.

The chain employs TRBV4-1 and TRBJ1-2; TRBD1 is a possible D gene (5 bases). CDR3 length equals 14 residues. V was cut by 4 bases and J by 4 bases, with 13 bases left in between. Germline V CDR1 and CDR2: MGHRA, YSYEKL. The CDR3 loop reads CASSPAPGLYGYTF. The CDR3 nucleotides read TGCGCCAGCAGCCCTGCCCCGGGACTCTATGGCTACACCTTC.

The chain couples TRBV2 to TRBJ2-7; TRBD2 might be the D (5 bases). CDR3 length: 12 amino acids. Germline CDR1 is SNHLY and CDR2 is FYNNEI. V lost 6 bases, J lost 2 bases, and 8 bases lay in between. CDR3 in DNA: TGTGCCAGCAGAAGACTAACCTACGAGCAGTACTTC. Its translation: CASRRLTYEQYF. Using reference TRBV2 and TRBJ2-7 for the parts outside the CDR3, the full variable domain is EPEVTQTPSHQVTQMGQEVILRCVPISNHLYFYWYRQILGQKVEFLVSFYNNEISEKSEIFDDQFSVERPDGSNFTLKIRSTKLEDSAMYFCASRRLTYEQYFGPGTRLTVT.

The chain employs TRBV19 and TRBJ1-6; 10 nucleotides line up with TRBD1. Germline V gives CDR1 LNHDA, CDR2 SQIVND (reference sequence). This CDR3 region has 18 residues. The V segment lost 1 base and the J segment 3 bases; nucleotides outside the gene matches: 6. In nucleotides, the CDR3 is TGTGCCAGTAGTATAGCCCAGACAGGGGGCTACTATAATTCACCCCTCCACTTT. Translating it yields CASSIAQTGGYYNSPLHF.

V usage is TRBV15 and J usage is TRBJ2-7; 7 bases align to TRBD2. The CDR3 sequence is 16 residues long. Germline CDR1 reads LNHNV; CDR2 reads YYDKDF (reference sequence). The ends lost 0 bases at V and 1 base at J; junction bases unmatched: 6. The CDR3 spells CATSRDRHGGSYEQYF. The DNA for the CDR3 is TGTGCCACCAGCAGAGATCGTCACGGGGGGTCCTACGAGCAGTACTTC.

As to this clone: The same CDR3 arises from other DNA sequences in this sample as well. The chain combines TRBV6-5 with TRBJ1-1; D perhaps matches TRBD1 (5 bases). Trimming removed 7 bases at V and 5 bases at J, with 20 bases between. Germline V gene sequence: CDR1 MNHEY, CDR2 SVGAGI. The CDR3 is 15 residues long. Written as DNA, the CDR3 is TGTGCCAGCACCCCCCCCGGGGGGGGAAGAACTGAAGCTTTCTTT. Protein: CASTPPGGGRTEAFF.

This clone turned up a few times. The gene calls are TRBV6-1 and TRBJ1-1; TRBD1 matches 10 bases. Germline V gives CDR1 MNHNS, CDR2 SASEGT. Germline trimming cut 0 bases from V and 7 bases from J; bases unmatched to any gene: 11. The CDR3 runs to 17 residues. DNA of the CDR3: TGTGCCAGCAGTGAAGCGATCGGGACAGGGGTCGAGGATGAAGCTTTCTTT. This gives the protein CASSEAIGTGVEDEAFF.